This entry lists 23 T cell receptor beta chains sequenced from one sample in a study of blood T cells in healthy people across ages (dated by TCRdb to between 2015 and 2017). The library was prepared using 5' RACE. The instrument given in TCRdb is Illumina HiSeq 2500. A second roughly 6 to 12 cycle PCR used a sample-barcoded 5' primer and a J-beta primer mix. TCRdb passed the public sequencing reads through fastp at Q25 and MiXCR, retaining productive beta sequences. Here each entry gathers all rows of one CDR3 protein and keeps the most common genes and DNA. Across this sample there are over a million distinct CDR3 sequences, with almost 25% seen only once. The top ten clones comprise about 0.72% of the sample. This sample also belongs to another study, concerning T cells of mothers and their children.

The sequencing sample was made of blood. The receptors were sampled from a girl aged 2-15 years in good health.

This chain connects TRBV28 to TRBJ2-1, with D unclear. Germline-derived CDR1 and CDR2 are MDHEN and SYDVKM. Trimming stripped 6 bases from V and 10 bases from J, with 13 bases between. CDR3 length: 12 amino acids. The CDR3 nucleotides are TGTGCCAGCAGCCCCCCAGTTGGAGAGCAGTTCTTC. This codes for CASSPPVGEQFF.

A few counts support this clonotype. This sequence joins TRBV7-9 and TRBJ2-5; 11 nucleotides agree with TRBD1. Germline values: CDR1 SEHNR, CDR2 FQNEAQ (reference sequence). The ends lost 4 bases at V and 5 bases at J; junction bases unmatched: 9. This CDR3 contains 16 residues. CDR3 DNA sequence: TGTGCCAGCAGCTCATCGGACAGGGGGCGTTTGGAGACCCAGTACTTC. It codes for CASSSSDRGRLETQYF. Combining the CDR3 with reference TRBV7-9 and TRBJ2-5 gives the whole variable domain DTGVSQNPRHKITKRGQNVTFRCDPISEHNRLYWYRQTLGQGPEFLTYFQNEAQLEKSRLLSDRFSAERPKGSFSTLEIQRTEQGDSAMYLCASSSSDRGRLETQYFGPGTRLLVL.

The chain links TRBV7-3 to TRBJ2-3; D is perhaps TRBD1 or TRBD2 (6 bases each). Per germline, CDR1 SGHTA and CDR2 FQGTGA. The V end was cut by 3 bases, the J end by 0 bases, with 13 bases between. The length of the CDR3 is 16 residues. For the CDR3, the DNA is TGTGCCAGCAGCTTTTTTGGGGGGCCGAGCACAGATACGCAGTATTTT. It yields the protein CASSFFGGPSTDTQYF.

This clonotype was detected a few times. This chain links TRBV12-5 with TRBJ2-1; a weak D match, TRBD2 (5 bases). The CDR3 contains 13 residues. CDR1 and CDR2 from the germline V gene are LGHNT and FRNRAP. Trimming pared 2 bases from V and 8 bases from J, leaving 10 bases between. In DNA form, the CDR3 reads TGTGCTAGTGGTTTGTACAGCGGAGATGAGCAGTTCTTC. This translates into CASGLYSGDEQFF.

The rearrangement links TRBV5-1 to TRBJ2-1; 8 positions match TRBD2. The J call may be incorrect, as the DNA end agrees better with TRBJ2-7. From germline, CDR1 is SGHRS and CDR2 YFSETQ. The CDR3 totals 16 residues. The CDR3: CASSLDRLAYYHEQYF. The CDR3 DNA follows: TGCGCCAGCAGCTTGGATCGACTAGCGTACTACCACGAGCAGTACTTC.

The chain carries TRBV6-6 and TRBJ2-7, with D possibly being TRBD2 (5 bases). Trimming shortened V by 6 bases and J by 0 bases, and 12 bases separated the two germline ends. The CDR3 runs to 14 residues. Germline loops: CDR1 MNHNY, CDR2 SVGAGI (reference sequence). CDR3 bases: TGTGCCAGCAGCAACGGTCTAGCCTCCTACGAGCAGTACTTC. It yields the protein CASSNGLASYEQYF.

This clonotype has just a few counts. The chain couples TRBV6-2 or TRBV6-3 to TRBJ2-5; D uncertain. The CDR3 extends over 14 amino acids. Germline CDR1 MNHEY, CDR2 SVGEGT. V was trimmed by 6 bases and J by 2 bases, leaving 13 bases between them. In nucleotides, the CDR3 is TGTGCCAGCAGCCGCCCATCGGCACAAGAGACCCAGTACTTC. The encoded protein is CASSRPSAQETQYF.

The CDR3, as DNA: TGCAGCGTCAACAGGGGGCTATCGGTTGACTATGGCTACACCTTC. Its protein is CSVNRGLSVDYGYTF. The gene calls are TRBV29-1 and TRBJ1-2; TRBD1 agrees at 9 bases. V shed 6 bases, J shed 3 bases, and the junction held 11 bases outside the gene matches. This CDR3 is built from 15 residues. The germline V gene encodes CDR1 SQVTM and CDR2 ANQGSEA.

This clonotype was counted a single time. The J gene is TRBJ2-1, the V gene TRBV28; the D is unclear. The germline gives CDR1 MDHEN, CDR2 SYDVKM. Trimming pared 5 bases from V and 5 bases from J, leaving 7 bases between. This CDR3 contains 12 residues. The CDR3 nucleotides read TGTGCCAGCAGTATCCTTAACAATGAGCAGTTCTTC. Amino acids: CASSILNNEQFF.

This clonotype was observed a few times. The chain is built from TRBV24-1 and TRBJ2-1; 10 bases are a match to TRBD2. Per the germline V gene, CDR1 is KGHDR and CDR2 is SFDVKD. J lost 4 bases, V lost 7 bases, and 12 bases had no gene match. The length of the CDR3 is 17 residues. The CDR3 sequence: CATSDLVSGGLYNEQFF. The CDR3 DNA reads as TGTGCCACCAGCGATCTTGTTAGCGGGGGGCTGTACAATGAGCAGTTCTTC.

This rearrangement joins TRBV5-6 to TRBJ1-2; D gene uncertain. From germline, CDR1 is SGHDT and CDR2 YYEEEE. V shed 0 bases and J shed 2 bases, with 8 bases lying between them. The CDR3 length is 14 residues. The CDR3 here is CASSLEKGNYGYTF. As DNA, the CDR3 is TGTGCCAGCAGCTTGGAGAAGGGAAACTATGGCTACACCTTC.

The chain combines TRBV7-9 with TRBJ1-1; 8 bases match TRBD1. This CDR3 is 14 amino acids long. The J segment lost 5 bases and the V segment lost 5 bases, leaving 7 bases of the junction unmatched. Germline-derived CDR1 and CDR2 are SEHNR and FQNEAQ (reference sequence). In DNA form, the CDR3 reads TGTGCCAGCAGCCTAGACAGGGGTTCTACTGAAGCTTTCTTT. Translating it yields CASSLDRGSTEAFF.

The chain employs TRBV29-1 and TRBJ1-6; D might be TRBD1 (5 bases). V was shortened by 8 bases and J by 6 bases, with 14 bases between the two germline ends. CDR1 and CDR2 (germline): SQVTM, ANQGSEA. The CDR3 has 13 amino acids. Written as DNA, the CDR3 is TGCAGCACCAGTTCGGGGGTTAATTCACCCCTCCACTTT. Amino acids: CSTSSGVNSPLHF.

The V and J genes are TRBV9 and TRBJ1-1, with D unclear. V gave up 0 bases and J gave up 3 bases, with 6 bases separating them. The CDR3 is 13 residues long. Germline lookup yields CDR1 SGDLS and CDR2 YYNGEE. The chain's CDR3 is CASSVGGHTEAFF. The DNA of the CDR3 is TGTGCCAGCAGCGTAGGCGGCCACACTGAAGCTTTCTTT.

There are a few counts of this clonotype. This rearrangement joins TRBV4-3 to TRBJ1-4, with 8 bases aligning to TRBD1. The CDR3 is 16 residues long. The J segment lost 7 bases and the V segment lost 0 bases, leaving 7 bases of the junction unmatched. From germline, CDR1 is LGHNA and CDR2 YSLEER. The CDR3 here is CASSQDQGAGFEKLFF. For the CDR3, the DNA is TGCGCCAGCAGCCAAGATCAGGGGGCCGGCTTTGAAAAACTGTTTTTT.

Concerning this clonotype itself: As the CDR3 is not closed by the conserved phenylalanine or tryptophan, this likely results from a read error. J is TRBJ1-2 and V is TRBV15, with 8 nucleotides matching TRBD1. Trimming took 6 bases from V and 4 from J; bases not matched to a gene: 16. The CDR3 covers 17 residues. Germline V lookup: CDR1 LNHNV, CDR2 YYDKDF (reference sequence). The CDR3 DNA reads TGTGCCACCAGAAAAGGACAGGGCGTAGATCGTATCTATGGCTACACCTCC. Its translation: CATRKGQGVDRIYGYTS.

The chain employs TRBV7-9 and TRBJ2-1; 8 bases align to TRBD2. Per the germline V gene, CDR1 is SEHNR and CDR2 is FQNEAQ (reference sequence). There are 17 residues in the CDR3. V shed 5 bases, J shed 0 bases, and the junction held 9 bases outside the gene matches. CDR3 DNA sequence: TGTGCCAGCAGCCCCCCGGTAGCGGGGAGCTCCTACAATGAGCAGTTCTTC. This sequence encodes CASSPPVAGSSYNEQFF.

This clonotype was counted between two and nine times. The chain uses TRBV6-6 and TRBJ1-1; 9 bases fit TRBD1. V dropped 6 bases and J dropped 2; count of bases not matched to a gene: 10. The germline V gene encodes CDR1 MNHNY and CDR2 SVGAGI (reference sequence). CDR3 length: 16 amino acids. DNA of the CDR3: TGTGCCAGCAGGTACCCGGGACAGGGCGCCAACACTGAAGCTTTCTTT. Its translation is CASRYPGQGANTEAFF.

This clonotype has just a few counts. The chain uses TRBV29-1 and TRBJ1-5; D remains ambiguous. V was shortened by 0 bases and J by 5 bases, with 11 bases between the two germline ends. CDR1 and CDR2 (germline): SQVTM, ANQGSEA. The CDR3 contains 14 residues. CDR3 in DNA: TGCAGCGTTGAAGATCTTGACGGGGATCAGCCCCAGCATTTT. As protein: CSVEDLDGDQPQHF.

V gene TRBV29-1 combines with J gene TRBJ2-1, with 10 bases identical to TRBD2. This CDR3 has 15 residues. The germline gives CDR1 SQVTM, CDR2 ANQGSEA. V dropped 7 bases and J dropped 0; count of bases not matched to a gene: 6. The CDR3 DNA sequence: TGCAGCGCATCGACTAGCGGGTACTCCTACAATGAGCAGTTCTTC. Translated, it gives CSASTSGYSYNEQFF.

The chain uses TRBV3-1 and TRBJ2-5, with D possibly matching TRBD1 (6 bases). TRBJ2-1 matches the DNA end more closely, so the J call is doubtful. The CDR3 has 16 residues. Germline V gene data show CDR1 as LGHDT and CDR2 as YNNKEL (reference sequence). The DNA for the CDR3 is TGTGCCAGCAGCCAAGAGCCTGGACAGCTCAACAATGAGCAGTTCTTC. As protein: CASSQEPGQLNNEQFF.

The chain uses TRBV20-1 and TRBJ2-1; TRBD2 aligns across 11 bases. V shed 3 bases, J shed 1 base, and the junction held 2 bases outside the gene matches. CDR3 length: 15 residues. Germline V gene data show CDR1 as DFQATT and CDR2 as SNEGSKA (reference sequence). The CDR3 nucleotides are TGCAGTGCTAGGGGACTAGCGGAGTCCTACAATGAGCAGTTCTTC. Its translation is CSARGLAESYNEQFF.

This clonotype was picked up many times. V is TRBV7-9 and J is TRBJ2-7; TRBD2 might be the D (6 bases). This CDR3 spans 16 amino acids. V dropped 3 bases and J dropped 2 bases, with 17 bases sitting between them. The germline gives CDR1 SEHNR, CDR2 FQNEAQ (reference sequence). The CDR3 loop is CASSFGPGRGTYEQYF. DNA for the CDR3: TGTGCCAGCAGCTTCGGCCCGGGCCGGGGGACCTACGAGCAGTACTTC.